This TCR beta chain was identified during a study of blood T cell repertoires in COVID-19. Overall study: Sites across the United States, Italy and Spain contributed samples from acute and convalescent COVID-19. From T cells, B-cell-depleted T cells, or PBMCs came the material, which was cDNA or gDNA.

Per the original methods: Estimated nucleated cell counts came from reference gene primer amplification. The assay was immunoSEQ multiplex PCR, and TCRdb's table has in-frame clones only and misses some. V, J and clone size reflect that table, while D and trimming were determined from the DNA. Of roughly 200,000 clones listed, about 87% are singletons. Germline values: CDR1 LGHNA, CDR2 YNFKEQ. This CDR3 contains 15 residues. V was cut by 1 base and J by 4 bases, with 11 bases left in between. This clone was seen once. The V and J genes are TRBV4-2 and TRBJ1-3, with a tentative D call TRBD1 (5 bases). The clonotype was recovered from a man aged 55 to 70 who had recovered from COVID-19. The sample taken for sequencing was peripheral blood. The CDR3 sequence is CASSQGRGTGNTIYF. CDR3 coding DNA: TGTGCCAGCAGCCAAGGCCGGGGGACCGGAAACACCATATATTTT.